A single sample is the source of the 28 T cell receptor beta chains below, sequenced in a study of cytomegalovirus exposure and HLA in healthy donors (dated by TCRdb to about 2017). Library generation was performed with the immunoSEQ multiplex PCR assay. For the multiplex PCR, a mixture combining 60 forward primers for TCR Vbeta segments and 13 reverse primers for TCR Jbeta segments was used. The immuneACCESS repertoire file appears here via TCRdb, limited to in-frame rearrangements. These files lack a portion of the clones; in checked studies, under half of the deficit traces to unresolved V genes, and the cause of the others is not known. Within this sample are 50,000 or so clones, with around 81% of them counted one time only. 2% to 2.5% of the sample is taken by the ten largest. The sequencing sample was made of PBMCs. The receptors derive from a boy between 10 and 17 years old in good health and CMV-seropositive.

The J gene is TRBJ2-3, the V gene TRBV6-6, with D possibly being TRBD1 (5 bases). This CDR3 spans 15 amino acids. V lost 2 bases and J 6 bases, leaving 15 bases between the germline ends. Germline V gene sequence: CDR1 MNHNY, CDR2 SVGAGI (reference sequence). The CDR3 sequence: CASSYGGAETDTQYF. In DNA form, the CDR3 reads TGTGCCAGCAGTTACGGTGGGGCGGAGACCGATACGCAGTATTTT.

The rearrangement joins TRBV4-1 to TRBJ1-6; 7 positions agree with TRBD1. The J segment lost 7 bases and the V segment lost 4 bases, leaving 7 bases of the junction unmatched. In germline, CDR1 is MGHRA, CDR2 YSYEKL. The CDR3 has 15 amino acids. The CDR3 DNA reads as TGCGCCAGCAGCCTCAGGACAGGCGAAAATTCACCCCTCCACTTT. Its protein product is CASSLRTGENSPLHF.

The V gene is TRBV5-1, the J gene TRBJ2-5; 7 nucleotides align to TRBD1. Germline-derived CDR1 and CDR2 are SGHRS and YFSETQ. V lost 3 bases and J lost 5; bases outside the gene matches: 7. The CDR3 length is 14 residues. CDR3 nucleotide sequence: TGCGCCAGCAGCTCCTATCCGACAGGGGAGACCCAGTACTTC. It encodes CASSSYPTGETQYF.

This CDR3 reads CSVAGGGALAYNEQFF. DNA of the CDR3: TGCAGCGTTGCAGGCGGGGGGGCCTTGGCCTACAATGAGCAGTTCTTC. This chain links TRBV29-1 with TRBJ2-1; 9 nucleotides align to TRBD2. This CDR3 is 16 amino acids long. Germline CDR1 reads SQVTM; CDR2 reads ANQGSEA. Trimming cost V 4 bases and J 2 bases; bases outside gene matches: 9.

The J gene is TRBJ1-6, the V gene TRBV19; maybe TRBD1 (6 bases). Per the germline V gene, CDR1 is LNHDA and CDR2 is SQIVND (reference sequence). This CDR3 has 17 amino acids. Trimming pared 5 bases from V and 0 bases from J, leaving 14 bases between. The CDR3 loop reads CASSSTGQSSYNSPLHF. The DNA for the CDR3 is TGTGCCAGTAGTTCAACAGGGCAAAGCTCCTATAATTCACCCCTCCACTTT.

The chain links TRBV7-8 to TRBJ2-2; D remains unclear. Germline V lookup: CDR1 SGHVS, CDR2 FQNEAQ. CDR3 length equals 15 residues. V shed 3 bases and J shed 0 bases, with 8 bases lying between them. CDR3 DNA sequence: TGTGCCAGCAGCTTTGTACAGCCGAACACCGGGGAGCTGTTTTTT. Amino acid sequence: CASSFVQPNTGELFF.

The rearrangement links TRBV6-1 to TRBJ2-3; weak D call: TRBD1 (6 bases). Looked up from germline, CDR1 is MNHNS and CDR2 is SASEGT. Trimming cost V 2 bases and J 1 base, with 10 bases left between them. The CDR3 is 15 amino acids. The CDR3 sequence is CASSELEGGTDTQYF. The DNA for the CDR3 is TGTGCCAGCAGTGAACTAGAGGGGGGCACAGATACGCAGTATTTT.

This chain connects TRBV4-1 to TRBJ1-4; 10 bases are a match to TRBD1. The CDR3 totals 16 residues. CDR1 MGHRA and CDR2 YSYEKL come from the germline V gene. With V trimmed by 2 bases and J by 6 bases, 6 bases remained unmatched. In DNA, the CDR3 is TGCGCCAGCAGCCAAAGAACCGGGACAGGGGATGAAAAACTGTTTTTT. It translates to CASSQRTGTGDEKLFF.

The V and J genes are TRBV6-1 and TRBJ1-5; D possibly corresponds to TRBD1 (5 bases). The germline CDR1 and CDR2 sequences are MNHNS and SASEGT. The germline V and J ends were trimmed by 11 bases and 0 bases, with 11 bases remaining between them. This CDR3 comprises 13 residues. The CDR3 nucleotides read TGTGCCGGGGCGAAGAATAGCAATCAGCCCCAGCATTTT. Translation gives CAGAKNSNQPQHF.

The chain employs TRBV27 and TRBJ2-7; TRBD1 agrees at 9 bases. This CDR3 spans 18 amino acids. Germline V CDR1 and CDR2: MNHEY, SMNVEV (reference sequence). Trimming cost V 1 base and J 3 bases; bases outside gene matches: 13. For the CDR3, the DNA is TGTGCCAGCAGTTTATACGCCGCGGCCGGGACAGGGAGCTACGAGCAGTACTTC. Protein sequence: CASSLYAAAGTGSYEQYF.

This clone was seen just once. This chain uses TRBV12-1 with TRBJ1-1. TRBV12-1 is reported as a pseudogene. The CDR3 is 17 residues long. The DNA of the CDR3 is TGTGCCAGCAGCCCCTCGATCCAGGCCGGGATGAACACTGAAGCTTTCTTT. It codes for CASSPSIQAGMNTEAFF.

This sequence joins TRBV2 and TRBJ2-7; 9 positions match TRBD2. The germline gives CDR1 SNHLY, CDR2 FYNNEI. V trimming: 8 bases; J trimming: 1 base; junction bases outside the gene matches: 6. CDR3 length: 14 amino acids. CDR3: CASGLLAGSYEQYF. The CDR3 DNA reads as TGTGCCAGCGGTCTCCTAGCGGGGTCCTACGAGCAGTACTTC.

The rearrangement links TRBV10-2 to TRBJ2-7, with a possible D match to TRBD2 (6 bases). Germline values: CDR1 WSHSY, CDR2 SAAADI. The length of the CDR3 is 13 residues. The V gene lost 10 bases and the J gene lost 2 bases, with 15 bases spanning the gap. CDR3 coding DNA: TGCGCCACAAGCCGGGACTGGACCTACGAGCAGTACTTC. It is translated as CATSRDWTYEQYF.

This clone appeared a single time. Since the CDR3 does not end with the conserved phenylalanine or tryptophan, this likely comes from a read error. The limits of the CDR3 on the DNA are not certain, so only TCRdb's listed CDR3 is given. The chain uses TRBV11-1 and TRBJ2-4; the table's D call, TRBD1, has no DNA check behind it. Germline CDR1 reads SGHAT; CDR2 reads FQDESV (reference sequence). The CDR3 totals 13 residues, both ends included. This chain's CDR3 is CASSLGQAQTPFV.

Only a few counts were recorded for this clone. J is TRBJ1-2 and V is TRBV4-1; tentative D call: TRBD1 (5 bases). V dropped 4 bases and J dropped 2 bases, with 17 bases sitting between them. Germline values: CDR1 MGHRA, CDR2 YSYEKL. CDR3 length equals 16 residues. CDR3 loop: CASSPVGREVNYGYTF. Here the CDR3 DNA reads TGCGCCAGCAGCCCCGTCGGCAGGGAAGTAAACTATGGCTACACCTTC.

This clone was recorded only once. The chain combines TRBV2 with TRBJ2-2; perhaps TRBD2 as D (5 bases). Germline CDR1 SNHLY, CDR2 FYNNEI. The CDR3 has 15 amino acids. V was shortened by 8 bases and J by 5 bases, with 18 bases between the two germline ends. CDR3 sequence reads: CASGSSGIITGELFF. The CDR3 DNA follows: TGTGCCAGCGGGAGTTCGGGGATAATAACCGGGGAGCTGTTTTTT.

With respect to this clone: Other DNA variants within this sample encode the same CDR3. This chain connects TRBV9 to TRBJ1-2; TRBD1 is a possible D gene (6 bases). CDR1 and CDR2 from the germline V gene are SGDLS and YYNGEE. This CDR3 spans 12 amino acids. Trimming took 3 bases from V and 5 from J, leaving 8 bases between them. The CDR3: CASSAGVYGYTF. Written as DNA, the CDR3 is TGTGCCAGCAGCGCAGGGGTTTATGGCTACACCTTC.

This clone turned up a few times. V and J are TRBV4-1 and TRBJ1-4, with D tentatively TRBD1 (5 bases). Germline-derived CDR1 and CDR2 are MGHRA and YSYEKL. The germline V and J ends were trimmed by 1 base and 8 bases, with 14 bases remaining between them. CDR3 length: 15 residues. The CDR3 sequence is CASSQGGGEGEKLFF. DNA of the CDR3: TGCGCCAGCAGCCAAGGGGGCGGGGAGGGAGAAAAACTGTTTTTT.

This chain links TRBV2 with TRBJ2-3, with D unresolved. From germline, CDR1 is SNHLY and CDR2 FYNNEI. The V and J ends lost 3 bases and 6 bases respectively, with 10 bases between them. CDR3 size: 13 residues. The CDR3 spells CASSDASEDTQYF. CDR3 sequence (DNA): TGTGCCAGCAGTGACGCGAGTGAGGATACGCAGTATTTT.

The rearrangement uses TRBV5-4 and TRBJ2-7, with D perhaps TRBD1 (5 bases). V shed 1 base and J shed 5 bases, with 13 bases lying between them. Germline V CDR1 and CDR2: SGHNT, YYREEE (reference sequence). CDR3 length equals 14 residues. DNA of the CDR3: TGTGCCAGCAGCTTGAAATCAGGGTCGGACGAGCAGTACTTC. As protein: CASSLKSGSDEQYF.

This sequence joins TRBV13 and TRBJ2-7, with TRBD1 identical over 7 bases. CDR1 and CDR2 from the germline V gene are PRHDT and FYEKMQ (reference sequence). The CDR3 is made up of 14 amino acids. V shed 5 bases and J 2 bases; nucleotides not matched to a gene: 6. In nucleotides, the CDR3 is TGTGCCAGCAGCCCCGGACAGGTTACCTACGAGCAGTACTTC. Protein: CASSPGQVTYEQYF.

In nucleotides, the CDR3 is TGTGCCAGCAGGCGGGCGGGGGTCCCAATGAACACTGAAGCTTTCTTT. It yields the protein CASRRAGVPMNTEAFF. The V and J genes are TRBV5-5 and TRBJ1-1; TRBD1 might be the D (5 bases). The CDR3 contains 16 residues. With 5 bases removed from V and 0 bases from J, the gap between germline ends came to 17 bases. In germline, CDR1 is SGHKS, CDR2 YYEKEE (reference sequence).

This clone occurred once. This CDR3 is CASVQGPATNEKLFF. DNA for the CDR3: TGTGCCAGCGTACAGGGGCCTGCAACTAATGAAAAACTGTTTTTT. V gene TRBV6-6 combines with J gene TRBJ1-4; 7 nucleotides match TRBD1. V trimming: 8 bases; J trimming: 0 bases; junction bases outside the gene matches: 6. This CDR3 has 15 amino acids. Germline V gene data show CDR1 as MNHNY and CDR2 as SVGAGI (reference sequence).

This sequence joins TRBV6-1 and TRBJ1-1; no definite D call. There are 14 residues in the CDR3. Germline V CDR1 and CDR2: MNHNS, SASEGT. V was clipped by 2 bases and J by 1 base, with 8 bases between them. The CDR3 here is CASSEIERNTEAFF. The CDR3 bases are TGTGCCAGCAGTGAAATCGAGCGGAACACTGAAGCTTTCTTT.

CDR3 DNA: TGTGCCAGTAGTATCACAGGGGGCAGAATTGGAAACACCATATATTTT. This gives the protein CASSITGGRIGNTIYF. The V gene is TRBV19, the J gene TRBJ1-3; 9 positions match TRBD1. V gave up 3 bases and J gave up 3 bases; unmatched junction bases: 6. Looked up from germline, CDR1 is LNHDA and CDR2 is SQIVND (reference sequence). The CDR3 runs to 16 residues.

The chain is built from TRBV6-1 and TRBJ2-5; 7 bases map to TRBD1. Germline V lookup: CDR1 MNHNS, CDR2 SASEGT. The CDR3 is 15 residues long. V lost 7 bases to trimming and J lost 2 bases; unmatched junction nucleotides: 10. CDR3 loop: CASKRVGTVQETQYF. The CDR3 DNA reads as TGTGCCAGCAAGCGCGTCGGGACAGTGCAAGAGACCCAGTACTTC.

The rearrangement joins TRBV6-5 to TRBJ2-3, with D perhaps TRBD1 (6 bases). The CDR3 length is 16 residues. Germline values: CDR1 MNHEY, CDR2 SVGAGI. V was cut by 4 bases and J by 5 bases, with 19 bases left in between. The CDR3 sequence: CASSSLTGRHGDTQYF. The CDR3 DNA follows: TGTGCCAGCAGTTCCCTGACAGGTAGACATGGAGATACGCAGTATTTT.

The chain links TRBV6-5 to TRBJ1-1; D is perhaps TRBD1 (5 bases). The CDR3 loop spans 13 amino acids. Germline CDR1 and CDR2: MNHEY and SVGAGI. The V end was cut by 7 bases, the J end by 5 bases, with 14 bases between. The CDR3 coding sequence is TGTGCCAGCAAGGCGGGGCGGCGGACTGAAGCTTTCTTT. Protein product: CASKAGRRTEAFF.